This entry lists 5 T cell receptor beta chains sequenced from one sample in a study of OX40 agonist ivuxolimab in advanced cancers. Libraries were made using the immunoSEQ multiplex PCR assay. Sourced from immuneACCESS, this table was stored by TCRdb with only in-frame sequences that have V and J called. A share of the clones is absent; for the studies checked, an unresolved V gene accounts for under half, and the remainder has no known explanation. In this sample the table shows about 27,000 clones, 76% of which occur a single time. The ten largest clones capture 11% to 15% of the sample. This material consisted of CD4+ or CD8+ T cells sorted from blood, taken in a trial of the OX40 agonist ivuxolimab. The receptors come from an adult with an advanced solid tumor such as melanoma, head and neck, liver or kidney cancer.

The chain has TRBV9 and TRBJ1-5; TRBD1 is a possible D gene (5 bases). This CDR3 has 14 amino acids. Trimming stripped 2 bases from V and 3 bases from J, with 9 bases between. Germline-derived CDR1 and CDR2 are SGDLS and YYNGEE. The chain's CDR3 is CASSVGGFNQPQHF. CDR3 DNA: TGTGCCAGCAGCGTGGGGGGGTTCAATCAGCCCCAGCATTTT.

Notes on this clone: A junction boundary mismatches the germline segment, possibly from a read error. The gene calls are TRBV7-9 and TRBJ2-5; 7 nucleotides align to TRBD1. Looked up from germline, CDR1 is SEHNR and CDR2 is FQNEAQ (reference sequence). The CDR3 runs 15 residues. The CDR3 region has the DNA TGTGTCAGCAGCTTAAGCTGGGACAGCCAAGAGACCCAGTACTTC. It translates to CVSSLSWDSQETQYF.

In DNA form, the CDR3 reads TGTGCCAGCTGGAAGGACCTCTTGAACACTGAAGCTTTCTTT. Its protein is CASWKDLLNTEAFF. This sequence joins TRBV2 and TRBJ1-1; no firm D call. Trimming shortened V by 8 bases and J by 0 bases, and 13 bases separated the two germline ends. The CDR3 spans 14 residues. Germline values: CDR1 SNHLY, CDR2 FYNNEI.

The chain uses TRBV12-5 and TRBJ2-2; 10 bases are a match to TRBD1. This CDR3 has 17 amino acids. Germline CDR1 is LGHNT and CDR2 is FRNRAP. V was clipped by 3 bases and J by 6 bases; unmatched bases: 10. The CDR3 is CASGFVLTGGRAGELFF. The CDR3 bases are TGTGCTAGTGGTTTCGTGTTGACAGGGGGCAGGGCCGGGGAGCTGTTTTTT.

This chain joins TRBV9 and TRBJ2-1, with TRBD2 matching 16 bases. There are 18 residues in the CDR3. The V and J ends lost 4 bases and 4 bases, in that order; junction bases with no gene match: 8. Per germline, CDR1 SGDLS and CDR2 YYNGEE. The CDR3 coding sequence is TGTGCCAGCAGCCCCCCGGGACTAGCGGGGGGGTATTACAATGAGCAGTTCTTC. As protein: CASSPPGLAGGYYNEQFF.